Listed below are T cell receptor beta chains from one sample, sequenced in a study of beta chain features in type 1 diabetes. TCRdb's table, derived via immunoSEQ multiplex PCR, lists solely in-frame clones and lacks some. Altogether 140,000 or so clones are present, 7% to 10% being singletons, with the ten largest covering 0.68%. The material sequenced was central memory CD4+ T cells from blood. The receptors come from a man between 18 and 35 years old in good health. The CDR3 runs from the conserved cysteine through the conserved F or W. D genes are given only for firm matches. Clone size is shown for a subset of rows, as once, few, many or a class of expanded clone.

TRBJ2-4 | few | TRBV11-2 | . | TGTGCCAGCAGCTTAGCTAGAGGAGGGAACATTCAGTACTTC | CASSLARGGNIQYF
TRBJ2-7 | many | TRBV7-9 | . | TGTGCCAGCAGCTTAGCTCTCGAGCAGTACTTC | CASSLALEQYF
TRBJ2-5 | . | TRBV5-1 | TRBD1 | TGCGCCAGCAGCTTGGGGGCCCGGGACAGCAAAGAGACCCAGTACTTC | CASSLGARDSKETQYF
TRBJ2-1 | . | TRBV10-3 | . | TGTGCCATCAGTGAGTCGAGCAGGGGAAAGGAGCAGTTCTTC | CAISESSRGKEQFF
TRBJ2-3 | . | TRBV9 | . | TGTGCCAGCAGCGTATTGTCGGTAGCAGATACGCAGTATTTT | CASSVLSVADTQYF
TRBJ2-3 | few | TRBV7-2 | TRBD2 | TGTGCCAGCAGCCTGGGGGGGGACACAGATACGCAGTATTTT | CASSLGGDTDTQYF
TRBJ2-7 | . | TRBV4-3 | . | TGCGCCAGCAGCCCAAGTGGAGAATCCTACGAGCAGTACTTC | CASSPSGESYEQYF
TRBJ1-2 | few | TRBV30 | . | TGTGCCTGGACAGTAAATAACTATGGCTACACCTTC | CAWTVNNYGYTF
TRBJ1-3 | . | TRBV18 | . | TGTGCCAGCTCACCCGAACAGCCTTACTCTGGAAACACCATATATTTT | CASSPEQPYSGNTIYF
TRBJ1-5 | . | TRBV23-1 | TRBD1 | TGCGCCAGCAGTCAATGGGACAGGGGCAATCAGCCCCAGCATTTT | CASSQWDRGNQPQHF
TRBJ1-1 | . | TRBV15 | . | TGTGCCTTGGGGGCCGAAGGCGGGACTGAAGCTTTCTTT | CALGAEGGTEAFF
TRBJ2-7 | few | TRBV2 | . | TGTGCCAGCAGTCGGCGGACTCCTTCTCCCTCCTACGAGCAGTACTTC | CASSRRTPSPSYEQYF
TRBJ1-2 | . | TRBV30 | . | TGTGCCTGGAGTCGGGGGTGGATCTATGGCTACACCTTC | CAWSRGWIYGYTF
TRBJ2-3 | . | TRBV9 | TRBD2 | TGTGCCAGCAGCGTAGCTGCGGGGGGGCAGGCAGATACGCAGTATTTT | CASSVAAGGQADTQYF
TRBJ1-2 | few | TRBV6-5 | . | TGTGCCAGCAGTTACGTCGGCTATGGCTACACCTTC | CASSYVGYGYTF
TRBJ2-7 | few | TRBV28 | . | TGTGCCAGCACCTCCCAGGGGAACGAGCAGTACTTC | CASTSQGNEQYF
TRBJ2-3 | . | TRBV5-1 | TRBD2 | TGCGCCAGCAGCTTGAGGGTAGCGGGTTGGGGCACAGATACGCAGTATTTT | CASSLRVAGWGTDTQYF
TRBJ2-5 | few | TRBV5-1 | . | TGCGCCAGCAGCACCGACAGTAGGGAGACCCAGTACTTC | CASSTDSRETQYF
TRBJ2-7 | . | TRBV7-7 | . | TGTGCCAGCAGCTTAGAGGGGTCAGGCGAGCAGTACTTC | CASSLEGSGEQYF
TRBJ2-2 | few | TRBV30 | TRBD1 | TGTGCCTGGACCCGAATCTTACAGGGGGCGGGCGGGGAGCTGTTTTTT | CAWTRILQGAGGELFF
TRBJ2-1 | . | TRBV9 | TRBD2 | TGTGCCAGCAGCGTACTAGCGGGGGGGTCCTACAATGAGCAGTTCTTC | CASSVLAGGSYNEQFF
TRBJ2-7 | . | TRBV7-2 | TRBD1 | TGTGCCAGCAGCGAAGGAGGGACAGGGTTCGAGCAGTACTTC | CASSEGGTGFEQYF
TRBJ2-2 | few | TRBV7-3 | TRBD1 | TGTGCCAGCGGATGGACAGGGAACACCGGGGAGCTGTTTTTT | CASGWTGNTGELFF
TRBJ1-4 | . | TRBV7-9 | . | TGTGCCAGCAGCGCTTCAGGAGGAACTAATGAAAAACTGTTTTTT | CASSASGGTNEKLFF
TRBJ2-1 | . | TRBV6-6 | TRBD2 | TGTGCCAGCAGTTCCCTGACTAGCGGGGGCCGGGATGAGCAGTTCTTC | CASSSLTSGGRDEQFF
TRBJ2-1 | . | TRBV30 | . | TGTGCCTGGAGTGTACGGGGGGCGATCCACAATGAGCAGTTCTTC | CAWSVRGAIHNEQFF
TRBJ2-5 | few | TRBV4-2 | TRBD2 | TGTGCCAGCAGCCGGACTAGCGGAGAGACCCAGTACTTC | CASSRTSGETQYF
TRBJ1-1 | few | TRBV4-2 | . | TGTGCCAGCAGCCAGGTGACAGGGAACACTGAAGCTTTCTTT | CASSQVTGNTEAFF
TRBJ1-1 | few | TRBV5-1 | . | TGCGCCAGCAGCCGCACAGAAAACACTGAAGCTTTCTTT | CASSRTENTEAFF
TRBJ2-3 | . | TRBV21-1 | . | TGTGCCAGCAGCAAAGGTGGGGGGGGCCGCGGCACAGATACGCAGTATTTT | CASSKGGGGRGTDTQYF
TRBJ2-6 | few | TRBV11-2 | TRBD1 | TGTGCCAGCAGCCCGCCGGGACAGGGGGCTGGGGCCAACGTCCTGACTTTC | CASSPPGQGAGANVLTF
TRBJ2-7 | . | TRBV6-1 | TRBD1 | TGTGCCAGCAGGAACGACAGGGCTCGTTACGAGCAGTACTTC | CASRNDRARYEQYF
TRBJ1-2 | few | TRBV10-2 | . | TGCGCCAGCAGTGGGCAGGGATCCGCCGAGGGCTACACCTTC | CASSGQGSAEGYTF
TRBJ1-2 | few | TRBV5-6 | . | TGTGCCAGCAGCTTTGACGGCAGGGATGGCTACACCTTC | CASSFDGRDGYTF
TRBJ2-1 | . | TRBV19 | TRBD1 | TGTGCCAGTAGTCCTAGGGCAGGGGGAAACAATGAGCAGTTCTTC | CASSPRAGGNNEQFF
TRBJ2-7 | . | TRBV5-1 | TRBD1 | TGCGCCACTCGGATAGGGACAGGGAACTCCTACGAGCAGTACTTC | CATRIGTGNSYEQYF
TRBJ2-2 | . | TRBV7-2 | TRBD2 | TGTGCCAGCAGCTTATTGGGACTAGACTCCGGGGAGCTGTTTTTT | CASSLLGLDSGELFF
TRBJ1-2 | few | TRBV5-1 | TRBD1 | TGCGCCAGCAGCTTTCCGGGACAGGGTGCTGGCTACACCTTC | CASSFPGQGAGYTF
TRBJ2-4 | . | TRBV13 | TRBD1 | TGTGCCAGCAGCCCCGACAGGGGGGTAGCCAAAAACATTCAGTACTTC | CASSPDRGVAKNIQYF
TRBJ2-3 | . | TRBV28 | TRBD2 | TGTGCCACCAGTGGGGCGGGGGGCCCAGATACGCAGTATTTT | CATSGAGGPDTQYF
TRBJ1-2 | few | TRBV2 | . | TGTGCCAGCAGCCCAGGGGAAGATGGCTACACCTTC | CASSPGEDGYTF
TRBJ2-1 | few | TRBV29-1 | . | TGCAGCGTAAGAGGGGGCAGCGGGCCCTTGAATGAGCAGTTCTTC | CSVRGGSGPLNEQFF
TRBJ1-4 | . | TRBV5-4 | . | TGTGCCAGCAGTGACAGCCCAACTAATGAAAAACTGTTTTTT | CASSDSPTNEKLFF
TRBJ2-1 | many | TRBV5-6 | . | TGTGCCAGCAGCTTGGGGCCGCCCAGCTCCTACAATGAGCAGTTCTTC | CASSLGPPSSYNEQFF
TRBJ1-2 | few | TRBV6-6 | TRBD1 | TGTGCCAGCAGTCCTCAGACAGGGAATGGCTACACCTTC | CASSPQTGNGYTF
TRBJ2-6 | many | TRBV4-2 | TRBD1 | TGTGCCAGCAGCCAAGATGGGACAGCCTCTGGGGCCAACGTCCTGACTTTC | CASSQDGTASGANVLTF
TRBJ2-5 | few | TRBV11-2 | . | TGTGCCAGCAGCCCAACCCGGGGTATGGAGACCCAGTACTTC | CASSPTRGMETQYF
TRBJ2-5 | few | TRBV4-3 | . | TGCGCCAGCAGCCAAATCGCTGCGGTGGATTTCGGAGAGACCCAGTACTTC | CASSQIAAVDFGETQYF
TRBJ2-6 | few | TRBV30 | TRBD1 | TGCGGTGCAGGGGGCCCCGGTGGGGCCAACGTCCTGACTTTC | CGAGGPGGANVLTF
TRBJ2-3 | . | TRBV5-1 | . | TGCGCCAGCAGCTTGTTCGGAGACACAGATACGCAGTATTTT | CASSLFGDTDTQYF
TRBJ2-6 | few | TRBV11-2 | . | TGTGCCAGCAGCTTTACATCCTCTGGGGCCAACGTCCTGACTTTC | CASSFTSSGANVLTF
TRBJ2-7 | many | TRBV4-1 | . | TGCGCCAGCAGCCAAGTCGCACTGGGACTTCGCTCCTACGAGCAGTACTTC | CASSQVALGLRSYEQYF
TRBJ1-2 | few | TRBV7-9 | . | TGTGCCAGCAGCTTGAGACAGAACTATGGCTACACCTTC | CASSLRQNYGYTF
TRBJ2-1 | few | TRBV5-1 | . | TGCGCCAGCAGCTTGGTTGACAATGGCGAGCAGTTCTTC | CASSLVDNGEQFF
TRBJ2-5 | many | TRBV5-6 | TRBD2 | TGTGCCAGCAGCTTTGCGGGGGGCGCGGAGACCCAGTACTTC | CASSFAGGAETQYF
TRBJ1-6 | . | TRBV6-5 | TRBD1 | TGTGCCAGCAGTCCCTCGACAGGGACAAACTCACCCCTCCACTTT | CASSPSTGTNSPLHF
TRBJ1-1 | few | TRBV9 | . | TGTGCCAGCAGCGTAGTCAGCGAGACTGAAGCTTTCTTT | CASSVVSETEAFF